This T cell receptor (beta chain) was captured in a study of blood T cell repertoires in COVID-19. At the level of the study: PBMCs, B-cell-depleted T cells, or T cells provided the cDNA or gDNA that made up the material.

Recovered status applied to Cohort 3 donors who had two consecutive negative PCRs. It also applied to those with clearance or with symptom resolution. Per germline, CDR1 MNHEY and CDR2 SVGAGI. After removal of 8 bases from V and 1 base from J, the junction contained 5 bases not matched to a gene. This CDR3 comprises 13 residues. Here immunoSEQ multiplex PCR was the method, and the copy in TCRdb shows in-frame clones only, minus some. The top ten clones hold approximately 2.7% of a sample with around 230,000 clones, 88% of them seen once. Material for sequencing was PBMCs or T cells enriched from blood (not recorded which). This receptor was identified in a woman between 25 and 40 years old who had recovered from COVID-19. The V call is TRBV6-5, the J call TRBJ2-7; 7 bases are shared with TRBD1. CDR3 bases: TGTGCCAGCCTTGACAGGGTATCCTACGAGCAGTACTTC. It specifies CASLDRVSYEQYF.